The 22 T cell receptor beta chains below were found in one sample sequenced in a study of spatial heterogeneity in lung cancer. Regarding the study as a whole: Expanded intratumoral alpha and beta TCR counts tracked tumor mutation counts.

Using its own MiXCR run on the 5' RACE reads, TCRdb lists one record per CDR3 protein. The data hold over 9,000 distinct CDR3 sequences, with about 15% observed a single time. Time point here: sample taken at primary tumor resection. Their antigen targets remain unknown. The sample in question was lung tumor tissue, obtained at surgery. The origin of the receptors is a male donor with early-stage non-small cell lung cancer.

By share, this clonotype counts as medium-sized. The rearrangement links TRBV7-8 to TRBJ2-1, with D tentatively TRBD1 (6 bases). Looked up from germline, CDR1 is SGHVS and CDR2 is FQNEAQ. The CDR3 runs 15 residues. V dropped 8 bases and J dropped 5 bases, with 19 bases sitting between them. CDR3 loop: CASLEVRGTNNEQFF. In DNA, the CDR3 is TGTGCCAGCTTAGAAGTAAGGGGGACAAACAATGAGCAGTTCTTC.

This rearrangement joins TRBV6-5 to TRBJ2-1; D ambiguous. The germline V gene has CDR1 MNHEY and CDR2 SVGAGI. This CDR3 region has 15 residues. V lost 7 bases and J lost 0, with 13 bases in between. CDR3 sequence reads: CASNQAPSSYNEQFF. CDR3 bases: TGTGCCAGCAACCAAGCGCCTAGCTCCTACAATGAGCAGTTCTTC.

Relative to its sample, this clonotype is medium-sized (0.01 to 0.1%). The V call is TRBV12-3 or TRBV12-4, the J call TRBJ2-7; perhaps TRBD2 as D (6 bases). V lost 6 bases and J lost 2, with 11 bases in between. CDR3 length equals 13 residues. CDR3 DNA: TGTGCCAGCAGCGGCGGCGGGACCTACGAGCAGTACTTC. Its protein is CASSGGGTYEQYF.

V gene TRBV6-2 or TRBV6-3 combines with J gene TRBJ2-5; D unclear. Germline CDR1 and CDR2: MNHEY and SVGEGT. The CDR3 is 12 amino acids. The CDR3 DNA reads TGTGCGGTGGATAATCGAAAGGGGACCCAGTACTTC. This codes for CAVDNRKGTQYF.

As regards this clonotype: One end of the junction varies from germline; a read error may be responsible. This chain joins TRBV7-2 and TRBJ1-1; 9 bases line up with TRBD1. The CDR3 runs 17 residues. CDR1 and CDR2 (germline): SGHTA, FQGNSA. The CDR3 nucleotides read TGTGCCAGCACCTTAGACCCGGGACAGGGCCTAGGGACTGAAGCTTTCTTT. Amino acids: CASTLDPGQGLGTEAFF.

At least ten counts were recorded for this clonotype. Here the CDR3 reads CASSPQGVPDTQYF. The DNA for the CDR3 is TGTGCCAGCAGTCCTCAGGGGGTACCAGATACGCAGTATTTT. This sequence joins TRBV12-3 or TRBV12-4 and TRBJ2-3; TRBD1 matches at 7 bases. The length of the CDR3 is 14 residues. The ends lost 5 bases at V and 4 bases at J; junction bases unmatched: 6.

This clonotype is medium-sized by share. CDR3 in amino acids: CSARERGALNTEAFF. In DNA, the CDR3 is TGCAGTGCTAGAGAGCGGGGGGCCTTGAACACTGAAGCTTTCTTT. The chain uses TRBV20-1 and TRBJ1-1; a weak D match, TRBD1 (6 bases). The CDR3 has 15 residues. Looked up from germline, CDR1 is DFQATT and CDR2 is SNEGSKA (reference sequence). Trimming took off 0 bases at V and 0 bases at J, with 11 bases between the two ends.

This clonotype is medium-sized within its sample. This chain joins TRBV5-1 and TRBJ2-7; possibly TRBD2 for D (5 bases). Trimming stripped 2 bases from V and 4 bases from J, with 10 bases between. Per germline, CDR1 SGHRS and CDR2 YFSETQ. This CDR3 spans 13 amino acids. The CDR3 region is CASSLTPGYEQYF. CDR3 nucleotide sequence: TGCGCCAGCAGCTTAACTCCGGGGTACGAGCAGTACTTC. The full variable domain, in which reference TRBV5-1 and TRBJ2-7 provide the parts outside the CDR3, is KAGVTQTPRYLIKTRGQQVTLSCSPISGHRSVSWYQQTPGQGLQFLFEYFSETQRNKGNFPGRFSGRQFSNSRSEMNVSTLELGDSALYLCASSLTPGYEQYFGPGTRLTVT.

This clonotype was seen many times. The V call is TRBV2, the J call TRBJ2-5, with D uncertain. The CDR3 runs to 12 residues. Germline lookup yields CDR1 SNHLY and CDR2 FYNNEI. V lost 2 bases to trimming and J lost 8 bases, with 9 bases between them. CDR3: CASSERLVTQYF. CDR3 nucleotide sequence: TGTGCCAGCAGTGAAAGATTGGTAACCCAGTACTTC.

The CDR3 loop reads CASSLRITGELFF. The CDR3 DNA follows: TGTGCCAGCAGCTTGAGGATCACCGGGGAGCTGTTTTTT. J is TRBJ2-2 and V is TRBV5-7; D remains unclear. TRBV5-7 is known as an ORF, though its function is uncertain. The CDR3 is made up of 13 amino acids. The V end lost 1 base, the J end lost 4 bases, and 5 bases lay between the germline ends.

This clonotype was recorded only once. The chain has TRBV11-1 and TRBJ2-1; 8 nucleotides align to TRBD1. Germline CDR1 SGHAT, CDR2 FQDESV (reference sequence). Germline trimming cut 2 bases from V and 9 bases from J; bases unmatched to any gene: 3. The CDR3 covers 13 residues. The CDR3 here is CASSLQGAFEQFF. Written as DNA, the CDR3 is TGTGCCAGCAGCTTACAGGGGGCGTTTGAGCAGTTCTTC.

The CDR3 spells CASSLGAGNIQYF. The CDR3 nucleotides are TGTGCCAGCAGCTTAGGTGCAGGAAACATTCAGTACTTC. The chain uses TRBV7-2 and TRBJ2-4; D not resolved. This CDR3 has 13 residues. The germline CDR1 and CDR2 sequences are SGHTA and FQGNSA. V lost 1 base, J lost 6 bases, and 7 bases lay in between.

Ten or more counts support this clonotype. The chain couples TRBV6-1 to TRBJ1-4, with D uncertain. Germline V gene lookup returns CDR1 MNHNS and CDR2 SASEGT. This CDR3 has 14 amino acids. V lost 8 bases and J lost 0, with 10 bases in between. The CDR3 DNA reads TGTGCCAGCCTGACGTTAACAACTAATGAAAAACTGTTTTTT. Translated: CASLTLTTNEKLFF.

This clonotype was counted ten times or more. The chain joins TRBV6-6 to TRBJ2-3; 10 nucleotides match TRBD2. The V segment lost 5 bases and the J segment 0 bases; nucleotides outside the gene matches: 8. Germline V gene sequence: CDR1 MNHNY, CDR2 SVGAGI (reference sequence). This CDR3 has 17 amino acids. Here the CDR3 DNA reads TGTGCCAGCAGTGGGGCTAGCGGGGGCCTAAGCACAGATACGCAGTATTTT. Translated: CASSGASGGLSTDTQYF.

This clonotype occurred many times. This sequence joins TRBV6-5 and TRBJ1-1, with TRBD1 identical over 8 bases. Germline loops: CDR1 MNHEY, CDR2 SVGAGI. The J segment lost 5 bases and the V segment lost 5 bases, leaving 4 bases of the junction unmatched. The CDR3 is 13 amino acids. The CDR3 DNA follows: TGTGCCAGCAGTCTACAGGGGGAGACTGAAGCTTTCTTT. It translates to CASSLQGETEAFF.

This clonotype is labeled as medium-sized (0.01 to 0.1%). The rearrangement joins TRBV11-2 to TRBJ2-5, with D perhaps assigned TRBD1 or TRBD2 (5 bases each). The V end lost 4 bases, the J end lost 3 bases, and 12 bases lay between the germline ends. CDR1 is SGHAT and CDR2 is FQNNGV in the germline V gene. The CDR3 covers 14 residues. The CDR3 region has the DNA TGTGCCAGCAGCTCGGGACGGCTAGAAGAGACCCAGTACTTC. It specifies CASSSGRLEETQYF.

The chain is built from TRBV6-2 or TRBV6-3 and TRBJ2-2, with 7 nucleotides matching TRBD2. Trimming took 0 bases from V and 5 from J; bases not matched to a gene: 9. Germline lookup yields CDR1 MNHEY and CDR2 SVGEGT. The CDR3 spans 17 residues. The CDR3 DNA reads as TGTGCCAGCAGTTACTCCAGGACTAGTCGGGGGACCGGGGAGCTGTTTTTT. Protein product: CASSYSRTSRGTGELFF.

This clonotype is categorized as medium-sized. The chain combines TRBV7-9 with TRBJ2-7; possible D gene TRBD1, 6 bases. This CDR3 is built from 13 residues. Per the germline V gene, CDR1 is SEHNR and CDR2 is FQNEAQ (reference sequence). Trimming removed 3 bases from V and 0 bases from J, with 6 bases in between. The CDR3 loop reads CASSLDSSYEQYF. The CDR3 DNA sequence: TGTGCCAGCAGCTTGGACAGCTCCTACGAGCAGTACTTC.

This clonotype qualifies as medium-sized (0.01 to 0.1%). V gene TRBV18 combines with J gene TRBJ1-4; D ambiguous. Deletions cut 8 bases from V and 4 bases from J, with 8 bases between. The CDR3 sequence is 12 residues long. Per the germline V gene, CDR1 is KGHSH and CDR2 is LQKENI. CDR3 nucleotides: TGTGCCAGCGCAGCCCTTAATGAAAAACTGTTTTTT. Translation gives CASAALNEKLFF.

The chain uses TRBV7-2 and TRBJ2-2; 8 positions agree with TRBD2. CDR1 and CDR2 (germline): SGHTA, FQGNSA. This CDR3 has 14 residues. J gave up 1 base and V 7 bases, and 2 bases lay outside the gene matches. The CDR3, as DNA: TGTGCCAGCACGGGACTAGTGAACACCGGGGAGCTGTTTTTT. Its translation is CASTGLVNTGELFF. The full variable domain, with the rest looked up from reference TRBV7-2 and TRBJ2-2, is GAGVSQSPSNKVTEKGKDVELRCDPISGHTALYWYRQSLGQGLEFLIYFQGNSAPDKSGLPSDRFSAERTGGSVSTLTIQRTQQEDSAVYLCASTGLVNTGELFFGEGSRLTVL.

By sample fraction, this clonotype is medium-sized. CDR3 DNA sequence: TGTGCCAGCAGTATCACAGGGGACGCGAAGGATCGGGAAGCTTTCTTT. Amino acids: CASSITGDAKDREAFF. This chain links TRBV28 with TRBJ1-1; 7 nucleotides line up with TRBD1. J was trimmed by 8 bases and V by 5 bases; bases with no gene match: 17. This CDR3 comprises 16 residues. Germline CDR1 MDHEN, CDR2 SYDVKM.

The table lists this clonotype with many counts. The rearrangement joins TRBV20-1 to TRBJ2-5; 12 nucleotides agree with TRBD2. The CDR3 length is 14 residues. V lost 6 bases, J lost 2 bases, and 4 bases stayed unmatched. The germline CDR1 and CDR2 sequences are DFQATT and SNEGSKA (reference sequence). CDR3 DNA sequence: TGCAGTGCCCCCGGGACTAGCGGGCAAGAGACCCAGTACTTC. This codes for CSAPGTSGQETQYF.